This T cell receptor (beta chain) was sequenced in a study of regulatory T cells in long-lasting Graves disease. Time point specified: newly diagnosed GD, antithyroid drugs for less than 3 months. From RNA extracted from PBMCs, the TCR library was made. The CDR3 covers 16 residues. After removal of 2 bases from V and 5 bases from J, the junction contained 7 bases not matched to a gene. Germline V lookup: CDR1 SGHVS, CDR2 FQNEAQ. This clonotype was seen a handful of times. Its matching antigen is unknown. Overall study findings and caveats: Favored usage of TRBV28, TRBJ1-2 and TRBJ2-5 was recorded in persistent disease. Persistent Graves' patients possessed reduced TCR diversity relative to recently diagnosed ones.

Building of the TCR beta libraries involved iRepertoire HTBI primers and Arm-PCR of CDR3 regions. A single record per CDR3 protein comes from TCRdb applying MiXCR to the multiplex PCR reads. The sample lists fewer than 650,000 distinct CDR3 sequences; roughly 15% were seen once. The sample was also reused in another study, on T cells in Graves' hyperthyroidism and ophthalmopathy. As that report states: RT-PCR in the first round (using the HTBI primer set) targeted the TCR CDR3. Median prediction lead before ophthalmopathy onset was around seven months with the model.

The sample here was peripheral blood mononuclear cells (PBMCs), taken at new diagnosis, from a patient treated with antithyroid drugs. This clonotype was obtained from a woman in her 30s with Graves disease. The chain carries TRBV7-8 and TRBJ2-1, with 9 bases lining up with TRBD1. The CDR3 DNA is TGTGCCAGCAGCTTAAGGGGACAGGGAGTTAACAATGAGCAGTTCTTC. As protein: CASSLRGQGVNNEQFF. The variable domain in full, with the rest retrieved from reference TRBV7-8 and TRBJ2-1, is GAGVSQSPRYKVAKRGQDVALRCDPISGHVSLFWYQQALGQGPEFLTYFQNEAQLDKSGLPSDRFFAERPEGSVSTLKIQRTQQEDSAVYLCASSLRGQGVNNEQFFGPGTRLTVL.